The rows below give T cell receptor beta chains drawn from one sample of a study of human T cells and chemical hapten exposure. TCRdb redid the calling of the RACE reads with MiXCR, one entry per CDR3 protein. This table holds about 56,000 distinct CDR3 sequences, about 9.3% found once. Sequenced here: whole blood, sampled in connection with sensitization to the hapten diphenylcyclopropenone (DPC). The source is a woman in her thirties or forties with alopecia areata. Some clones in this sample may be carry-over from other donors' samples. Each CDR3 is given without its conserved first and last residue. A D gene is named only where the DNA matches it firmly.

TRBV5-1	TRBJ2-1	-	14	ASSLVTASRGNEQF
TRBV4-1	TRBJ2-1	-	13	ASTERGLHQSEQF
TRBV9	TRBJ2-1	TRBD1	11	ASSFRGSDEQF
TRBV5-6	TRBJ2-1	-	13	ASSRKVAWADEQF
TRBV18	TRBJ1-5	TRBD1	16	ASSPIPGGGGSNQPQH
TRBV2	TRBJ2-7	-	9	ASSVVYEQY
TRBV29-1	TRBJ1-5	TRBD1	12	SVKTGVSYQPQH
TRBV10-2	TRBJ1-2	TRBD1	12	ASSALTGPGGYT
TRBV20-1	TRBJ1-2	TRBD1	9	SATQGNGYT
TRBV20-1	TRBJ2-7	TRBD1	12	SATGGLVSYEQY
TRBV4-3	TRBJ2-1	TRBD2	16	ASSQDWPMERGGNEQF
TRBV10-3	TRBJ1-1	-	12	AIRDSRANTEAF